Sequencing of this TCR beta chain was carried out in a study of cytomegalovirus exposure and HLA in healthy donors. As concerns this clone: The antigen remains undetermined.

60 Vbeta and 13 Jbeta primers were used in PCR. Assay used: immunoSEQ multiplex PCR; TCRdb lists only in-frame clones, some missing. Among under 200,000 clones listed, around 80% were seen once. Overall study findings and caveats: HLA allele associations emerged for some 16,000 TCR beta sequences in a later analysis, at 0.05 false discovery rate. Clonal expansion, a later analysis showed, was greater in HLA-associated TCR beta chains than in equally common others. Previous analysis showed most TCR beta V segments were productive about 87% or about 30% of the time.

Material: PBMCs. This sequence originates from a male donor in good health and CMV-seronegative.

CDR3 coding DNA: TGTGCCAGCAGCTTTACTAGCGCTCGCTACGAGCAGTACTTC. Translating gives CASSFTSARYEQYF. The chain recombines TRBV5-6 with TRBJ2-7; TRBD2 aligns across 7 bases. Germline loops: CDR1 SGHDT, CDR2 YYEEEE. This CDR3 has 14 amino acids. J gave up 3 bases and V 2 bases, and 5 bases lay outside the gene matches.